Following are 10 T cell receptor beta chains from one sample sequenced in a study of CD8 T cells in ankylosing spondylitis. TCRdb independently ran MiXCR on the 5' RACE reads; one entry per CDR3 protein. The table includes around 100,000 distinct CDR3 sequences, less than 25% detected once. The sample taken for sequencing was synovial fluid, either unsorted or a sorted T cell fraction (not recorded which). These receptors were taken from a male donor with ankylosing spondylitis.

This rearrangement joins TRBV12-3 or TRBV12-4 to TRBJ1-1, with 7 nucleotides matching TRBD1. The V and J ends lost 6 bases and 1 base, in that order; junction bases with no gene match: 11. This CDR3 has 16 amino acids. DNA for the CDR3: TGTGCCAGCAGCTTGAGAGGGACAGCTCCGAACACTGAAGCTTTCTTT. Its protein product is CASSLRGTAPNTEAFF.

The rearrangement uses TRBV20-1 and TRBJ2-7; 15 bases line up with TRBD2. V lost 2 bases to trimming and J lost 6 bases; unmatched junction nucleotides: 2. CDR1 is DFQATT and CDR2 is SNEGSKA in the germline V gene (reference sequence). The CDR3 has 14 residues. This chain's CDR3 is CSARRTSGRGEQYF. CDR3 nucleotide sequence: TGCAGTGCTAGACGGACTAGCGGGAGGGGCGAGCAGTACTTC.

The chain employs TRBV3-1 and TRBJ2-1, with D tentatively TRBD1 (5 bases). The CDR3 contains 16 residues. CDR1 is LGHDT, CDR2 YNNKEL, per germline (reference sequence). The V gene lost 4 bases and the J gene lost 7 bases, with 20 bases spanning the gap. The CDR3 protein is CASSPMPLGVANEQFF. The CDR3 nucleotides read TGTGCCAGCAGCCCAATGCCCTTAGGGGTAGCAAATGAGCAGTTCTTC.

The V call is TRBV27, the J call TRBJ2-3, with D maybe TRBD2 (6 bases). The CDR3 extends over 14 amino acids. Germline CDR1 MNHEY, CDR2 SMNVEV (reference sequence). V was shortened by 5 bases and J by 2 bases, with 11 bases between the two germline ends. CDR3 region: CASSKAGVTDTQYF. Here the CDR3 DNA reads TGTGCCAGCAGTAAAGCGGGTGTCACAGATACGCAGTATTTT.

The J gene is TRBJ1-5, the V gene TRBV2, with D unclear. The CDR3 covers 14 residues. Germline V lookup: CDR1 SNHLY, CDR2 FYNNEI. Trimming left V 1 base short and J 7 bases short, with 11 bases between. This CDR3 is CASSEESGDQPQHF. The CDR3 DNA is TGTGCCAGCAGTGAAGAGTCCGGCGACCAGCCCCAGCATTTT.

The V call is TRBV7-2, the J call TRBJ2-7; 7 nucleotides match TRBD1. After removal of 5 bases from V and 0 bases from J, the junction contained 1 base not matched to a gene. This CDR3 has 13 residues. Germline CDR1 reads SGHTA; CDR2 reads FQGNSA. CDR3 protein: CASSRQGSYEQYF. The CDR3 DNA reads TGTGCCAGCAGCCGACAGGGCTCCTACGAGCAGTACTTC.

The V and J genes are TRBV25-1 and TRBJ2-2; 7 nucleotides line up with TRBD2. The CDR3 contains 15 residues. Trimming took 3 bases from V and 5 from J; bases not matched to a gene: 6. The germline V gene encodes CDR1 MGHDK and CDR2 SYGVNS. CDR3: CASSEGGGWTGELFF. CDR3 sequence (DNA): TGTGCCAGCAGTGAGGGGGGAGGGTGGACCGGGGAGCTGTTTTTT.

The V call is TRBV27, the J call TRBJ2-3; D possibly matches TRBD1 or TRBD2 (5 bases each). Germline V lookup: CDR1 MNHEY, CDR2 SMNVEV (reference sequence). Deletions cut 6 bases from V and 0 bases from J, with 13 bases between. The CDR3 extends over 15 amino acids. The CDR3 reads CASRFGTVSTDTQYF. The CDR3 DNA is TGTGCCAGCAGATTCGGGACGGTTAGCACAGATACGCAGTATTTT.

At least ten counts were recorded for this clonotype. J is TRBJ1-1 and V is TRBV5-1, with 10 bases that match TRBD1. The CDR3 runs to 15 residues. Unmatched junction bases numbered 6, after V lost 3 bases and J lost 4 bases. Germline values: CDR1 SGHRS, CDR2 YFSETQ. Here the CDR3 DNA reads TGCGCCAGCAGCTCCCGACAGGGGGCGCCCACTGAAGCTTTCTTT. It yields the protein CASSSRQGAPTEAFF.

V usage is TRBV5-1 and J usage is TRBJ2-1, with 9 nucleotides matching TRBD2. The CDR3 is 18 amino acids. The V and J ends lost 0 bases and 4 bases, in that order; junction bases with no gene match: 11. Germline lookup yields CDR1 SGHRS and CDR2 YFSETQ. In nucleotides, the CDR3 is TGCGCCAGCAGCTTGGACGGCTCGCGGGAGGGGTGGTACAATGAGCAGTTCTTC. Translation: CASSLDGSREGWYNEQFF.